These T cell receptor beta chains were read from a single sample in a study of cytomegalovirus exposure and HLA in healthy donors. The data were produced by immunoSEQ multiplex PCR, yet TCRdb's version contains in-frame clones alone and is incomplete. The sample contains more than 150,000 clones, roughly 90% of which appear only once. The sequencing input was PBMCs. Receptor source: a girl under three years old in good health and CMV-seronegative. The CDR3 runs from the conserved cysteine through the conserved F or W. The D gene is left open where the match is weak. A clone size is listed for some rows: how often the clone was seen (once, few, many), or a class if it is expanded.

cdr3_nt cdr3_aa d_call j_call clone_size v_call
TGTGCCACCAGCGGGGGGTTGGGGTCTAGCACAGATATGCAGTATTTT CATSGGLGSSTDMQYF . TRBJ2-3 . TRBV15
TGTGCTTATAGAAGCACAGGGGCCTATGGCTACACCTTC CAYRSTGAYGYTF TRBD1 TRBJ1-2 . TRBV30
TGTGCCCCCCAAGGCGGGGACGAGCAGTACTTC CAPQGGDEQYF . TRBJ2-7 . TRBV6-6
TGTGCCAGCAGCGACCTTAGCGGGAGCTACAATGAGCAGTTCTTC CASSDLSGSYNEQFF TRBD2 TRBJ2-1 . TRBV5-8
TGCGCCAGCAGCCAAAGGGGGGGATCAGCGTACGAGCAGTACTTC CASSQRGGSAYEQYF . TRBJ2-7 few TRBV4-1
TGCGCCAGCAGCCGACGACTAGCGGGAGCCCAAGAGACCCAGTACTTC CASSRRLAGAQETQYF TRBD2 TRBJ2-5 . TRBV4-1
TGCGCCAGCAGCTCGCAAGCGGGGGGGATTGTCAATGAGCAGTTCTTC CASSSQAGGIVNEQFF TRBD2 TRBJ2-1 . TRBV4-1
TGTGCCAGCAGCCATGAGGACAGGAACACTGAAGCTTTCTTT CASSHEDRNTEAFF . TRBJ1-1 . TRBV13
TGCAGCGCCGTCGAAACAGGGGGCGTTGAAAAACTGTTTTTT CSAVETGGVEKLFF TRBD1 TRBJ1-4 . TRBV29-1
TGTGCCAGCAGTCGCGGACTGAGAGGGAATGAAAAACTGTTTTTT CASSRGLRGNEKLFF . TRBJ1-4 few TRBV6-5
TGTGCCAGCAGCCAAGGTGGGCGGGGGAACACAGATACGCAGTATTTT CASSQGGRGNTDTQYF TRBD2 TRBJ2-3 . TRBV14
TGTGCCAGCAGCTCATCGGGACAGTTTAATGAAAAACTGTTTTTT CASSSSGQFNEKLFF TRBD1 TRBJ1-4 . TRBV11-2
TGCGCCAGCAGCCAAGATCGGACAGGATACAATCAGCCCCAGCATTTT CASSQDRTGYNQPQHF TRBD1 TRBJ1-5 . TRBV4-3
TGTGCCAGCAGCTTGATCCGGGGGTCCTACAATGAGCAGTTCTTC CASSLIRGSYNEQFF . TRBJ2-1 . TRBV7-6
TGTGCCAGCAGCTTCCTAGCGGGAGTCGGGGAGACCCAGTACTTC CASSFLAGVGETQYF TRBD2 TRBJ2-5 . TRBV7-9
TGTGCCAGCAGTGCCTGGGAGTCAAGGAGCACTGAAGCTTTCTTT CASSAWESRSTEAFF . TRBJ1-1 . TRBV2
TGTGCCAGCAGCGTCGAGGGGACAGGAGCGAGCGAGCAGTACTTC CASSVEGTGASEQYF TRBD1 TRBJ2-7 . TRBV9
TGTGCCAGCAGCTCCGGGGGGCATTATGGCTACACCTTC CASSSGGHYGYTF . TRBJ1-2 . TRBV7-9
TGTGCCAGCAGCTCTATAGGGGGCCGACCCACAGATACGCAGTATTTT CASSSIGGRPTDTQYF TRBD1 TRBJ2-3 . TRBV14
TGTGCCAGCTCACCACCCGGCGGGGCGGGGTACGAGCAGTACTTC CASSPPGGAGYEQYF . TRBJ2-7 . TRBV18
TGTGCCAGTACGGAGACTTTTCAAATCACAGATACGCAGTATTTT CASTETFQITDTQYF . TRBJ2-3 . TRBV19
TGTGCCTGGAGCGGGGAGCGCAATCAGTTCTTC CAWSGERNQFF . TRBJ2-1 . TRBV30
TGCGCCAGCAGCGCCGGGACAGGGAGCACAGATACGCAGTATTTT CASSAGTGSTDTQYF TRBD1 TRBJ2-3 once TRBV5-1
TGTGCCAGCAGCCAGAGGCTGCGGGTCAGGGGAGATACGCAGTATTTT CASSQRLRVRGDTQYF . TRBJ2-3 . TRBV14
TGTGCCAGCAGTTTTTCCGGGTATTCACCCCTCCACTTT CASSFSGYSPLHF . TRBJ1-6 . TRBV27
TGCGCCAGCAGTCGACTCGGAGGTTACGAGCAGTACTTC CASSRLGGYEQYF . TRBJ2-7 . TRBV5-1
TGTGCCAGCAGCTTAGCGACTAGCGGGGGGGTCAGAGAGACCCAGTACTTC CASSLATSGGVRETQYF TRBD2 TRBJ2-5 once TRBV7-9
TGTGCCAGCAGCTCCGACACAGGCAATCAGCCCCAGCATTTT CASSSDTGNQPQHF . TRBJ1-5 once TRBV7-2
TGTGCCAGCAGTTTAACCGGGACTAGCGATACGCAGTATTTT CASSLTGTSDTQYF TRBD2 TRBJ2-3 . TRBV28
TGTGCCAGCAGTTACGGGGACAACACAGATACGCAGTATTTT CASSYGDNTDTQYF . TRBJ2-3 . TRBV6-5
TGTGCCAGACGAGCAAATCGGATAATCGCGGGACAGGGGGGGTATGGCTACACCTTC CARRANRIIAGQGGYGYTF TRBD1 TRBJ1-2 . TRBV2
TGTGCCTGGAGAGGGGACATCTCTCCCCACGAGCAGTACTTC CAWRGDISPHEQYF . TRBJ2-7 . TRBV30